Sequencing of this T cell receptor beta chain was carried out in a study of blood T cell repertoires in COVID-19. Study background: Whether acute or convalescent, the COVID-19 samples came from the United States, Italy and Spain. PBMCs, B-cell-depleted T cells, or T cells were the source of the cDNA or gDNA that made up the material.

Germline V gene lookup returns CDR1 SEHNR and CDR2 FQNEAQ (reference sequence). The CDR3 is made up of 16 amino acids. V trimming: 3 bases; J trimming: 7 bases; junction bases outside the gene matches: 10. Per the original data handling: Reference gene primer amplification in the assay estimated nucleated cell counts. Measured with immunoSEQ multiplex PCR; TCRdb has only the in-frame clones, and not every one. That table gives V, J and clone size, and the DNA gave D and trimming. This sample carries fewer than 250,000 clones, 70% to 80% of them seen once, and the ten largest clones take 12%. This receptor was taken from a woman between 50 and 59 years old with acute or convalescent COVID-19. Sequencing was performed on peripheral blood. J is TRBJ1-1 and V is TRBV7-9; 11 bases map to TRBD1. The CDR3 nucleotides are TGTGCCAGCAGCTTGGGACAGGGGGGAATTCAGAGTGAAGCTTTCTTT. Translating it yields CASSLGQGGIQSEAFF.